The rows below give T cell receptor beta chains drawn from one sample of a study of cytomegalovirus exposure and HLA in healthy donors. Generated by immunoSEQ multiplex PCR, the TCRdb table keeps only in-frame clones and is missing some. Of about 210,000 clones in the sample, roughly 82% are singletons; the top ten hold about 6%. What was sequenced was PBMCs. The source is a man between 35 and 55 years old in good health and CMV-seropositive. CDR3s include the opening cysteine and the closing phenylalanine or tryptophan. Size values are once, few and many counts, or a class for expanded clones, and some rows have none.

CDR3	V	size
CATRQGADTDTQYF	TRBV6-5	.
CSVEEGTGYAYEQYF	TRBV29-1	once
CASSGGGRDTQYF	TRBV7-9	.
CASSLGIQGKGNQPQHF	TRBV5-1	.
CASSSGTSGEETQYF	TRBV11-3	.
CASSPLPSASTDTQYF	TRBV5-1	.
CASSGRRTYPNPSPEAFF	TRBV2	.
CASSKATSVSSTDTQYF	TRBV19	.
CASRGTAPTGELFF	TRBV27	.
CASSLWQNTEAFF	TRBV7-3	.
CALSRGGQPQHF	TRBV28	.
CASSYRWREGGNEQFF	TRBV6-5	.
CSVPTGTEAFF	TRBV29-1	.
CASRKTDTNEQFF	TRBV6-5	.
CASSSMDRMSSYNEQFF	TRBV7-8	.
CASSPQGAGNQPQHF	TRBV27	.
CASSSMGLTEAFF	TRBV18	.
CASSLGGPRNTGELFF	TRBV5-1	.
CASSWGTSGSYNEQFF	TRBV27	.
CASSLTAYEQYF	TRBV5-8	.
CASTPFGGDNQPQHF	TRBV19	.
CAWRKEGATEGYTF	TRBV30	.
CAGLGLEGRSEQFF	TRBV6-4	.
CASKDLAGTYNEQFF	TRBV7-6	.
CSVEDSLEAFF	TRBV29-1	once
CASSFPGQGYGYTF	TRBV7-9	.
CASNGGSENEQFF	TRBV9	.
CASSTGQGGKQFF	TRBV11-2	.
CASSLSGGEQFF	TRBV7-3	once
CASSPQGAVGANVLTF	TRBV18	.
CASSPHRGRNTEAFF	TRBV9	.
CASGGGRGETQYF	TRBV30	.
CASSLSQGAITEAFF	TRBV5-1	.
CASSLRTGLAGNTIYF	TRBV4-1	.
CASSLESTSYGYTF	TRBV7-9	.
CASSWQASGNNEQFF	TRBV5-6	.
CASHLPGQRPYEQYF	TRBV5-6	.
CASSLASTGGASDTQYF	TRBV5-6	.
CASSRGTEMGYTF	TRBV5-6	.
CASSLEGTVRGDTQYF	TRBV27	once
CASSRGLAGYEQYF	TRBV5-4	.
CASSLRGTWGGAEQFF	TRBV7-2	.
CASSEEGRYEQFF	TRBV6-1	.
CASGFPQGPNEKLFF	TRBV6-1	.
CASSFPPLPGTGGDEQYF	TRBV7-6	.
CASSLKQGGVNTEAFF	TRBV7-9	few
CASGQGGTDTQYF	TRBV6-6	.
CASSPREGNTEAFF	TRBV7-8	.
CASSTRSAGELFF	TRBV4-1	few
CASSPPGLDKNIQYF	TRBV28	.
CASSQGRGLAGYTF	TRBV4-2	.
CASSYRGDPGNIQYF	TRBV6-5	.
CASSTGLTSYEQYF	TRBV5-1	.
CASSRLTSGSGGSTDTQYF	TRBV5-6	.
CASSDSIQRGVSGYTF	TRBV6-4	.
CAWSVFGVTNQPQHF	TRBV30	.
CASTRLTLRGEKLFF	TRBV19	.